The 18 T cell receptor beta chains given below trace back to one sample, sequenced in a study of OX40 agonist ivuxolimab in advanced cancers. The table came from immunoSEQ multiplex PCR; TCRdb's copy has only in-frame clones and leaves some out. The sample lists 60,000 to 85,000 clones; nearly 90% were seen once. Sequenced material: CD4+ or CD8+ T cells sorted from blood, taken in a trial of the OX40 agonist ivuxolimab. The receptors come from an adult with an advanced solid tumor such as melanoma, head and neck, liver or kidney cancer.

The chain carries TRBV14 and TRBJ2-1; D call uncertain. The CDR3 sequence is 13 residues long. V was shortened by 4 bases and J by 4 bases, with 8 bases between the two germline ends. Germline assignment: CDR1 SGHDN and CDR2 FVKESK. The CDR3 nucleotides are TGTGCCAGCAGCCTAAATCGGTACAATGAGCAGTTCTTC. This encodes CASSLNRYNEQFF.

The chain links TRBV5-1 to TRBJ2-2; D is possibly TRBD2 (6 bases). The CDR3 loop spans 16 amino acids. The V and J ends lost 1 base and 0 bases respectively, with 10 bases between them. Per germline, CDR1 SGHRS and CDR2 YFSETQ. The CDR3 DNA reads as TGCGCCAGCAGCTTGAGAGTAGCGGCGAACACCGGGGAGCTGTTTTTT. Its translation is CASSLRVAANTGELFF.

The J gene is TRBJ2-1, the V gene TRBV18, with 9 bases fitting TRBD1. Looked up from germline, CDR1 is KGHSH and CDR2 is LQKENI. V lost 6 bases and J lost 6; bases outside the gene matches: 15. CDR3 length: 17 amino acids. CDR3 amino acids: CASSSNTGTGIRNEQFF. The CDR3 DNA is TGTGCCAGCTCCTCCAACACCGGGACAGGGATACGCAATGAGCAGTTCTTC.

This chain joins TRBV25-1 and TRBJ1-5; 7 positions agree with TRBD1. CDR1 and CDR2 (germline): MGHDK, SYGVNS. After removal of 4 bases from V and 8 bases from J, the junction contained 11 bases not matched to a gene. The CDR3 contains 15 residues. The CDR3 DNA is TGTGCCAGCAGTGCCCGGGGAGGGGGCGTCGAGCCCCAGCATTTT. This translates into CASSARGGGVEPQHF.

This clone was found once. The CDR3 is CASSLEGRNYGYTF. The DNA of the CDR3 is TGTGCCAGCAGCTTAGAGGGACGGAACTATGGCTACACCTTC. This chain joins TRBV7-8 and TRBJ1-2; tentatively, D is TRBD1 (5 bases). Germline loops: CDR1 SGHVS, CDR2 FQNEAQ. With 1 base removed from V and 2 bases from J, the gap between germline ends came to 8 bases. The CDR3 extends over 14 amino acids.

CDR3 sequence reads: CSVEGVLPNTGELFF. The CDR3 coding sequence is TGCAGCGTTGAAGGGGTACTCCCGAACACCGGGGAGCTGTTTTTT. The chain uses TRBV29-1 and TRBJ2-2; D is undetermined. Germline V lookup: CDR1 SQVTM, CDR2 ANQGSEA. V dropped 1 base and J dropped 0 bases, with 9 bases sitting between them. The CDR3 is 15 residues long.

The chain uses TRBV11-2 and TRBJ2-7, with D possibly TRBD1 on 5 matching bases. The germline V and J ends were trimmed by 5 bases and 1 base, with 15 bases remaining between them. The length of the CDR3 is 15 residues. CDR1 is SGHAT, CDR2 FQNNGV, per germline. For the CDR3, the DNA is TGTGCCAGCAGCACGAAGGGGCAGGGTTCCTACGAGCAGTACTTC. Its protein is CASSTKGQGSYEQYF.

This clone has a single count. This rearrangement joins TRBV5-4 to TRBJ1-2, with 7 nucleotides matching TRBD1. There are 15 residues in the CDR3. Germline CDR1 is SGHNT and CDR2 is YYREEE (reference sequence). The junction had 12 bases not matched to a gene; V was cut back by 5 bases and J by 5 bases. The CDR3 DNA reads TGTGCCAGCAGGGATGAGGGGGCTGGTGGGTATGGCTACACCTTC. Translated: CASRDEGAGGYGYTF.

This clone was seen only a few times. The chain couples TRBV27 to TRBJ2-7; D not resolved. The CDR3 sequence is 13 residues long. The V gene's germline CDR1 is MNHEY and CDR2 SMNVEV (reference sequence). Trimming cost V 5 bases and J 6 bases, with 14 bases left between them. The CDR3 bases are TGTGCCAGCAGTCAGGTAGCTTTGGGCGAGCAGTACTTC. This codes for CASSQVALGEQYF.

The rearrangement links TRBV6-4 to TRBJ2-1, with a weak D call TRBD2 (6 bases). Trimming removed 6 bases at V and 0 bases at J, with 15 bases between. Germline CDR1 MRHNA, CDR2 SNTAGT. The CDR3 extends over 16 amino acids. The CDR3: CASRQEGTLSYNEQFF. As DNA, the CDR3 is TGTGCCAGCAGGCAAGAGGGGACTCTCTCCTACAATGAGCAGTTCTTC.

The chain joins TRBV19 to TRBJ1-1; TRBD1 is a possible D gene (6 bases). Germline assignment: CDR1 LNHDA and CDR2 SQIVND (reference sequence). V was clipped by 1 base and J by 5 bases, with 8 bases between them. The CDR3 is 13 residues long. Here the CDR3 reads CASSIGGQTEAFF. CDR3 nucleotide sequence: TGTGCCAGTAGTATAGGGGGGCAGACTGAAGCTTTCTTT.

CDR3 DNA: TGTGCCAGCAGCCCTCGATCCTTTGTGGTTTACAATGAGCAGTTCTTC. Translating gives CASSPRSFVVYNEQFF. The chain is built from TRBV9 and TRBJ2-1; no firm D call. CDR1 and CDR2 (germline): SGDLS, YYNGEE. V was cut by 4 bases and J by 4 bases, with 18 bases left in between. This CDR3 has 16 residues.

The chain is built from TRBV27 and TRBJ2-2; D is ambiguous. The V and J ends lost 8 bases and 4 bases respectively, with 11 bases between them. Germline V gives CDR1 MNHEY, CDR2 SMNVEV (reference sequence). The CDR3 is made up of 13 amino acids. This CDR3 reads CASRTRTTGELFF. In nucleotides, the CDR3 is TGTGCCAGCCGAACCCGAACCACCGGGGAGCTGTTTTTT.

This chain uses TRBV6-6 with TRBJ2-7, with D unclear. CDR1 and CDR2 from the germline V gene are MNHNY and SVGAGI (reference sequence). V was cut by 5 bases and J by 1 base, with 9 bases left in between. CDR3 size: 13 residues. The chain's CDR3 is CASSNQLSYEQYF. In DNA, the CDR3 is TGTGCCAGCAGTAATCAGCTGTCCTACGAGCAGTACTTC.

This clone was counted a few times. CDR3 region: CASSMWTGAGPQHF. The CDR3 bases are TGTGCCAGTAGTATGTGGACAGGCGCCGGGCCCCAGCATTTT. The rearrangement joins TRBV19 to TRBJ1-5; 7 bases align to TRBD1. The CDR3 consists of 14 residues. Trimming at V came to 3 bases and at J to 9 bases, leaving 8 bases not matched to a gene. Germline V gene sequence: CDR1 LNHDA, CDR2 SQIVND (reference sequence).

V gene TRBV28 combines with J gene TRBJ1-2; the D is unclear. The V gene lost 1 base and the J gene lost 6 bases, with 6 bases spanning the gap. Per the germline V gene, CDR1 is MDHEN and CDR2 is SYDVKM. The CDR3 runs 12 residues. Written as DNA, the CDR3 is TGTGCCAGCAGTTTATCCGGGAATGGCTACACCTTC. It is translated as CASSLSGNGYTF.

The chain joins TRBV5-1 to TRBJ1-1; D gene ambiguous. Germline CDR1 is SGHRS and CDR2 is YFSETQ. The CDR3 runs 14 residues. Trimming pared 1 base from V and 1 base from J, leaving 8 bases between. The CDR3: CASSLTGENTEAFF. The CDR3 DNA sequence: TGCGCCAGCAGCTTGACTGGGGAGAACACTGAAGCTTTCTTT.

The genes are TRBV19 and TRBJ2-6; the D is unclear. Germline CDR1 reads LNHDA; CDR2 reads SQIVND (reference sequence). The ends were cut back, 8 bases at V and 5 bases at J, with 4 bases in the middle. This CDR3 has 11 amino acids. The CDR3 DNA reads TGTGCCAGTCAGAGGGCCAACGTCCTGACTTTC. It yields the protein CASQRANVLTF. Drawing the rest from reference TRBV19 and TRBJ2-6, the complete variable domain is DGGITQSPKYLFRKEGQNVTLSCEQNLNHDAMYWYRQDPGQGLRLIYYSQIVNDFQKGDIAEGYSVSREKKESFPLTVTSAQKNPTAFYLCASQRANVLTFGAGSRLTVL.